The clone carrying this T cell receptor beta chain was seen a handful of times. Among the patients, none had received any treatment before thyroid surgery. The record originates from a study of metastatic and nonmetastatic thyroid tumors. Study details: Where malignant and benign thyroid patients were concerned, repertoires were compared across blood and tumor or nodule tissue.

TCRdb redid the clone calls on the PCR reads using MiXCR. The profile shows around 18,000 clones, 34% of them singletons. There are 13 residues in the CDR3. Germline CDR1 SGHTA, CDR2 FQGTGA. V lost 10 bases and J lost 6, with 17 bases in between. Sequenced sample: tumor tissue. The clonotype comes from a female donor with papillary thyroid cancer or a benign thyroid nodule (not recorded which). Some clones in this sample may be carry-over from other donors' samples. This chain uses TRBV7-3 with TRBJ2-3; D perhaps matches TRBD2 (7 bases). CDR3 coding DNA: TGTGCCACGGGGGGCAGGGTAGGGGATACGCAGTATTTT. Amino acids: CATGGRVGDTQYF. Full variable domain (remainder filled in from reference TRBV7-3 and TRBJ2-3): GAGVSQTPSNKVTEKGKYVELRCDPISGHTALYWYRQSLGQGPEFLIYFQGTGAADDSGLPNDRFFAVRPEGSVSTLKIQRTERGDSAVYLCATGGRVGDTQYFGPGTRLTVL.